This entry describes one T cell receptor (beta chain). It lacks a known antigen. Base quality data are lacking; no much larger clone is found one base away. The entry originates in a study of shared clonotypes between healthy human individuals (TCRdb year 2020). About the investigation overall: The cohort included a few men and a couple of women between 18 and 49 years of age. For each donor, CD4 naive and CD4 memory were each run on three plates, CD8 naive on two plates, and CD8 memory on one plate. To estimate repertoire size and how much clonotypes are shared between individuals, the study performed deep sequencing of blood TCR repertoires from 4 to 6 healthy adults. Libraries were prepared and TCR repertoires were sequenced by different laboratories using diverse techniques, in order to increase sequencing depth and limit assay-specific biases. Leukapheresis yielded between about 0.94 and 8.9 billion PBMCs per donor.

From the cysteine up to the phenylalanine, the CDR3 has a length of 17 residues. The entry retains the CDR3 DNA only, 51 bases that are in frame from base 1. Sequences MGHRA (CDR1) and YSYEKL (CDR2) are obtained from the germline V gene. At the junction V is shortened by 0 bases and J by 2 bases, with 14 bases in between. Study-wide conclusions, independent of this receptor: Even with the large sequencing depth, rarefaction of the sorted-subset datasets indicated that sequencing was incomplete. Pairwise subsampling led to the expectation that sequencing depth would affect the degree of clonotype sharing among donors. Larger estimated clonotype richness was generally found for naive subsets than for memory subsets. The genetic and exposure-history diversity represented was limited by the small number of donors. Compared with non-shared clonotypes, clonotypes shared by all four sorted-subset donors had higher generation probabilities. Approximately 5% of naive CD4, 3.5% of naive CD8, 2% to 2.5% of memory CD4, and 0.35% to 0.5% of memory CD8 clonotypes were shared across a few donors. Sampling was restricted to blood, and TCR repertoires in tissues likely differ from the TCR repertoires found in blood.

Healthy HIV-negative adults with no recently reported acute infections or vaccinations were included as donors. All donors were Caucasian adults living in Nashville, Tennessee, USA. CD4+ T cells were enriched by magnetic negative selection, after which naive cells were positively selected on CD45RA and the negative fraction was taken as the memory subset. Blood was obtained by leukapheresis, after which PBMCs were separated by Ficoll-Histopaque density gradient centrifugation and cryopreserved in liquid nitrogen vapor phase. Purity and quantity of every magnetically sorted T cell population were checked by analytical flow cytometry. From each sorted fraction, genomic DNA was isolated and quantified by UV absorbance on a Nanodrop 2000c. TCR CDR3 regions were amplified from genomic DNA by multiplex PCR using the deep immunoSEQ assay. Extracted genomic DNA from each cell subset was spread evenly across all wells of several immunoSEQ 96-well plates, with each plate serving as a replicate. Each replicate PCR for sorted subsets received around 0.2 ug genomic DNA, equal to roughly 30,000 T cell genomes. The purified libraries were quantified using a Qubit 3.0 fluorometer, sized with a Bioanalyzer 2100, and then quantified again using the KAPA Library Quantification kit. Every immunoSEQ 96-well plate was sequenced on a separate single-read 150-cycle Illumina NextSeq 550 flow cell. From the authors' description of their analysis: Because the immunoSEQ output held only junctional sequences and lacked quality scores, the filtering could not match the filtering applied to full-length reads. To assign V/J genes and CDR3, sequences were annotated against IMGT germline references using PyIR, a Python wrapper for IgBLAST v1.9. Reads were filtered out if the reads had weak V/J assignments (E-value above 1e-6), no CDR3, stop codons, out-of-frame junctions, or ambiguous translated residues. V3J clonotypes were defined as sequences sharing the same inferred V gene, J gene, and CDR3 amino acid sequence. Percentage overlap between repertoires was computed as shared unique clonotypes divided by the size of the smaller repertoire. Repertoire richness was assessed with RTK rarefaction, the Chao1 estimator, and Recon v2.1 estimates of unobserved clonotypes. OLGA was used to compute generation probabilities for all TCRbeta clonotypes that the gDNA method yielded from a few donors. The immuneACCESS repertoire file appears here via TCRdb, limited to in-frame rearrangements. These files lack a portion of the clones; in checked studies, under half of the deficit traces to unresolved V genes, and the cause of the others is not known. The V and J calls and clone size come from that table; D and trimming were worked out from the DNA. The sample includes under 600,000 clones, with 97% observed a single time. 0.055% to 0.07% of the sample is taken by the ten largest.

Recombination linked TRBV4-1 to TRBJ1-3; the D gene is perhaps TRBD1, from 5 matching bases. Sequenced material: naive CD4+ T cells sorted from blood. Interpreted using the paper, the cell subset or site label stands for: CD45RA+ positively selected. The TCR was taken from a woman in her 30s in good health. The DNA sequence follows: TGCGCCAGCAGCCAAGATCGCGGGGGTTTCACTGGAAACACCATATATTTT. Its translation reads: CASSQDRGGFTGNTIYF.